One and the same sample provided the 23 T cell receptor beta chains below, sequenced in a study of T cell repertoires in cytomegalovirus infection. TCRdb passed the reads through MiXCR, listing each CDR3 protein once. The data show about 490,000 distinct CDR3 sequences, 26% seen once. Sequenced material: PBMCs. The receptors come from a human donor in good health (CMV status not recorded). Some clones in this sample may be carry-over from other donors' samples.

This clonotype was counted a few times. The V gene is TRBV4-1, the J gene TRBJ1-5, with D possibly matching TRBD1 (5 bases). Germline V CDR1 and CDR2: MGHRA, YSYEKL. The CDR3 extends over 14 amino acids. Trimming stripped 3 bases from V and 6 bases from J, with 12 bases between. The CDR3 DNA follows: TGCGCCAGCAGCCAGGAACTGGGACGTCAGCCCCAGCATTTT. The encoded protein is CASSQELGRQPQHF.

The chain carries TRBV6-2 or TRBV6-3 and TRBJ2-7; a weak D match, TRBD2 (5 bases). This CDR3 has 15 residues. Between the trimmed V and J ends, which lost 0 bases and 3 bases, there was a span of 12 bases. The germline gives CDR1 MNHEY, CDR2 SVGEGT. CDR3 sequence: CASSYSERNHYEQYF. The CDR3 DNA reads TGTGCCAGCAGTTACTCAGAGCGGAACCACTACGAGCAGTACTTC.

V gene TRBV30 combines with J gene TRBJ2-1; TRBD2 aligns across 8 bases. The CDR3 totals 14 residues. The germline V gene has CDR1 GTSNPN and CDR2 SVGIG (reference sequence). Germline trimming cut 3 bases from V and 6 bases from J; bases unmatched to any gene: 7. CDR3 sequence (DNA): TGTGCCTGGAGGGTATGGGGGACTAGCAATGAGCAGTTCTTC. It encodes CAWRVWGTSNEQFF.

There are a few counts of this clonotype. The V call is TRBV7-2, the J call TRBJ2-6; TRBD2 aligns across 7 bases. The CDR3 totals 17 residues. V dropped 1 base and J dropped 0; count of bases not matched to a gene: 3. CDR1 and CDR2 from the germline V gene are SGHTA and FQGNSA. The CDR3 here is CASSLGGRVSGANVLTF. CDR3 in DNA: TGTGCCAGCAGCTTAGGCGGGAGAGTCTCTGGGGCCAACGTCCTGACTTTC.

This chain uses TRBV6-2 or TRBV6-3 with TRBJ1-1; maybe TRBD1 (5 bases). The CDR3 is 18 residues long. The V end was cut by 0 bases, the J end by 2 bases, with 19 bases between. CDR1 is MNHEY, CDR2 SVGEGT, per germline. The CDR3 here is CASSYSINPTEYNTEAFF. The CDR3 nucleotides are TGTGCCAGCAGTTACTCGATAAATCCGACAGAATATAACACTGAAGCTTTCTTT.

About this clonotype itself: Its ends do not fully match the called genes, so a read error is possible. This chain connects TRBV7-2 to TRBJ1-5; D might be TRBD1 (5 bases). The germline V gene has CDR1 SGHTA and CDR2 FQGNSA. The CDR3 sequence is 14 residues long. The CDR3 DNA follows: TGTGCCAGCAGGCCACAGGATAGCAATCAGCTCCAGCATTTT. This gives the protein CASRPQDSNQLQHF.

This clonotype was detected only a few times. V and J are TRBV7-6 and TRBJ2-5; D remains unclear. V shed 6 bases and J shed 0 bases, with 11 bases lying between them. This CDR3 comprises 14 residues. Germline V gene lookup returns CDR1 SGHVS and CDR2 FNYEAQ. The CDR3 coding sequence is TGTGCCAGCAGGGATGGAATGTACCAAGAGACCCAGTACTTC. Amino acid sequence: CASRDGMYQETQYF.

This clonotype has more than one count but fewer than ten. The chain joins TRBV20-1 to TRBJ2-1; 14 bases map to TRBD2. CDR1 and CDR2 from the germline V gene are DFQATT and SNEGSKA (reference sequence). The V and J ends lost 0 bases and 9 bases, in that order; junction bases with no gene match: 4. The CDR3 consists of 15 residues. CDR3 amino acids: CSARDPGLAGGEQFF. In nucleotides, the CDR3 is TGCAGTGCTAGAGATCCCGGACTAGCGGGGGGTGAGCAGTTCTTC.

This clonotype turned up a few times. The V gene is TRBV5-6, the J gene TRBJ2-5; 10 bases map to TRBD2. This CDR3 comprises 15 residues. The ends lost 2 bases at V and 5 bases at J; junction bases unmatched: 6. CDR1 and CDR2 (germline): SGHDT, YYEEEE. This CDR3 is CASSFASGRRETQYF. DNA for the CDR3: TGTGCCAGCAGCTTCGCTAGCGGGAGAAGGGAGACCCAGTACTTC.

This rearrangement joins TRBV19 to TRBJ2-3, with no clear D. V was shortened by 3 bases and J by 2 bases, with 12 bases between the two germline ends. This CDR3 spans 15 amino acids. Germline V lookup: CDR1 LNHDA, CDR2 SQIVND (reference sequence). For the CDR3, the DNA is TGTGCCAGTAGTATCGGGCAGCCTAACACAGATACGCAGTATTTT. It encodes CASSIGQPNTDTQYF.

The chain couples TRBV7-9 to TRBJ2-3; the match to TRBD1 covers 9 bases. The V segment lost 6 bases and the J segment 4 bases; nucleotides outside the gene matches: 5. The CDR3 is 14 residues long. The V gene's germline CDR1 is SEHNR and CDR2 FQNEAQ (reference sequence). The DNA for the CDR3 is TGTGCCAGCAGGCCAACAGGGGGCGCAGATACGCAGTATTTT. Translation: CASRPTGGADTQYF.

This clonotype was counted only a few times. The chain uses TRBV5-1 and TRBJ1-2, with TRBD1 as a possible D gene (6 bases). Germline V CDR1 and CDR2: SGHRS, YFSETQ. This CDR3 is built from 14 residues. Trimming pared 0 bases from V and 4 bases from J, leaving 10 bases between. CDR3 region: CASSLEGVGYGYTF. The CDR3 coding sequence is TGCGCCAGCAGCTTGGAGGGGGTTGGCTATGGCTACACCTTC.

This clonotype has a handful of counts. V and J are TRBV6-2 or TRBV6-3 and TRBJ2-2, with 14 bases matching TRBD2. The CDR3 has 16 amino acids. The germline V gene encodes CDR1 MNHEY and CDR2 SVGEGT. V shed 5 bases and J 5 bases; nucleotides not matched to a gene: 4. The CDR3 DNA reads as TGTGCCAGCAGTACGGGACTAGCGGGAGTAACCGGGGAGCTGTTTTTT. Translated, it gives CASSTGLAGVTGELFF.

This chain joins TRBV19 and TRBJ2-5; unclear D gene. The V end was cut by 5 bases, the J end by 5 bases, with 15 bases between. Germline CDR1 reads LNHDA; CDR2 reads SQIVND (reference sequence). The CDR3 totals 14 residues. Written as DNA, the CDR3 is TGTGCCAGTAGTCGCGGCGGACGGGCGGAGACCCAGTACTTC. Amino acid sequence: CASSRGGRAETQYF.

This clonotype was found many times. This chain uses TRBV7-2 with TRBJ2-7, with 8 bases fitting TRBD1. Germline CDR1 SGHTA, CDR2 FQGNSA. The CDR3 has 14 residues. V trimming: 4 bases; J trimming: 2 bases; junction bases outside the gene matches: 4. The CDR3 DNA reads as TGTGCCAGCAGCTACAGGGGGGTCACCTACGAGCAGTACGTC. Translation gives CASSYRGVTYEQYV.

This rearrangement joins TRBV15 to TRBJ1-5; possibly TRBD1 for D (5 bases). The CDR3 has 14 residues. The V gene's germline CDR1 is LNHNV and CDR2 YYDKDF (reference sequence). Trimming removed 4 bases from V and 4 bases from J, with 11 bases in between. This CDR3 is CATSIGTFNQPQHF. The CDR3 nucleotides are TGTGCCACCAGCATCGGGACTTTTAATCAGCCCCAGCATTTT.

The table lists this clonotype with a few counts. V gene TRBV6-5 combines with J gene TRBJ2-1, with TRBD2 identical over 8 bases. V lost 6 bases and J lost 0; bases outside the gene matches: 13. The CDR3 runs to 18 residues. The germline gives CDR1 MNHEY, CDR2 SVGAGI. The CDR3 is CASSSRSSGISSYNEQFF. In DNA form, the CDR3 reads TGTGCCAGCAGCAGCCGTAGTAGCGGGATTAGCTCCTACAATGAGCAGTTCTTC.

This clonotype has only a few counts. The chain recombines TRBV5-1 with TRBJ2-5; 11 nucleotides agree with TRBD2. Germline V gene lookup returns CDR1 SGHRS and CDR2 YFSETQ. The length of the CDR3 is 15 residues. The junction had 8 bases not matched to a gene; V was cut back by 0 bases and J by 10 bases. CDR3: CASSLATSGKKGQYF. In nucleotides, the CDR3 is TGCGCCAGCAGCTTGGCGACTAGCGGGAAGAAGGGCCAGTACTTC.

The J gene is TRBJ1-2, the V gene TRBV20-1; D possibly corresponds to TRBD1 (5 bases). With 0 bases removed from V and 4 bases from J, the gap between germline ends came to 9 bases. Per the germline V gene, CDR1 is DFQATT and CDR2 is SNEGSKA (reference sequence). The CDR3 has 13 amino acids. The CDR3 loop is CSAREQGSYGYTF. The DNA of the CDR3 is TGCAGTGCTAGAGAGCAGGGTTCCTATGGCTACACCTTC.

In its sample, this clonotype was seen many times. The chain is built from TRBV7-6 and TRBJ2-1; D not resolved. Germline lookup yields CDR1 SGHVS and CDR2 FNYEAQ. CDR3 length: 15 residues. V was trimmed by 1 base and J by 1 base, leaving 8 bases between them. CDR3 nucleotide sequence: TGTGCCAGCAGCTTAGTCACCGGGTCCTACAATGAGCAGTTCTTC. Amino acid sequence: CASSLVTGSYNEQFF. Combining the CDR3 with reference TRBV7-6 and TRBJ2-1 gives the whole variable domain GAGVSQSPRYKVTKRGQDVALRCDPISGHVSLYWYRQALGQGPEFLTYFNYEAQQDKSGLPNDRFSAERPEGSISTLTIQRTEQRDSAMYRCASSLVTGSYNEQFFGPGTRLTVL.

CDR3 coding DNA: TGTGCCAGCAGTGTAGGGACAGGGGGCAATTCACCCCTCCACTTT. The encoded protein is CASSVGTGGNSPLHF. The chain combines TRBV28 with TRBJ1-6; 12 positions agree with TRBD1. Trimming at V came to 5 bases and at J to 7 bases, leaving 3 bases not matched to a gene. The CDR3 is 15 residues long. Germline values: CDR1 MDHEN, CDR2 SYDVKM.

J is TRBJ2-7 and V is TRBV19, with TRBD2 matching 11 bases. The J segment lost 3 bases and the V segment lost 9 bases, leaving 16 bases of the junction unmatched. Germline V gene data show CDR1 as LNHDA and CDR2 as SQIVND (reference sequence). The CDR3 contains 17 residues. CDR3 nucleotides: TGTGCCAGGAAGACTCATCTAGCGGGAGGCCAGAACTACGAGCAGTACTTC. This translates into CARKTHLAGGQNYEQYF. Supplemented by reference TRBV19 and TRBJ2-7, the full variable domain reads DGGITQSPKYLFRKEGQNVTLSCEQNLNHDAMYWYRQDPGQGLRLIYYSQIVNDFQKGDIAEGYSVSREKKESFPLTVTSAQKNPTAFYLCARKTHLAGGQNYEQYFGPGTRLTVT.

This clonotype was seen more than once but under ten times. This sequence joins TRBV5-1 and TRBJ2-5; 7 bases agree with TRBD2. There are 14 residues in the CDR3. CDR1 is SGHRS and CDR2 is YFSETQ in the germline V gene. V dropped 4 bases and J dropped 5; count of bases not matched to a gene: 8. This CDR3 reads CASSRGEGTETQYF. DNA for the CDR3: TGCGCCAGCAGCCGGGGGGAGGGGACGGAGACCCAGTACTTC.